This passage covers 5 T cell receptor beta chains from one sample sequenced in a study of tumor-infiltrating lymphocytes in oesophageal squamous cell carcinoma. TCRdb reprocessed the PCR reads with MiXCR, giving one entry per CDR3 protein. This table has almost 20,000 distinct CDR3 sequences, around 41% appearing once. The sample taken for sequencing was esophageal tumor tissue. The receptors derive from a male donor with esophageal squamous cell carcinoma.

This clonotype is judged medium-sized. The chain couples TRBV7-6 to TRBJ2-2, with D maybe TRBD2 (6 bases). Germline lookup yields CDR1 SGHVS and CDR2 FNYEAQ. CDR3 length: 16 residues. The V end was cut by 5 bases, the J end by 7 bases, with 20 bases between. The CDR3 bases are TGTGCCAGCAGCCCCACTCCGGGACTGCAAGTCGGGGAGCTGTTTTTT. Translated: CASSPTPGLQVGELFF.

The CDR3 nucleotides read TGTGCCAGCAGTTGGAGGACAATCGCTAACTATGGCTACACCTTC. Protein: CASSWRTIANYGYTF. The rearrangement joins TRBV28 to TRBJ2-1; tentative D call: TRBD1 (5 bases). The better agreement between TRBJ1-2 and the DNA end casts doubt on the J call. CDR3 length equals 15 residues. Germline CDR1 reads MDHEN; CDR2 reads SYDVKM.

The sample holds many counts of this clonotype. The junction shows a germline mismatch at one end, possibly a read error. The chain uses TRBV7-6 and TRBJ1-1; unclear D gene. Germline CDR1 is SGHVS and CDR2 is FNYEAQ. The CDR3 has 11 residues. The DNA for the CDR3 is TGTGCCAGCAGCCCCGGTGTCGAGCAGTACTTT. It specifies CASSPGVEQYF.

As concerns this clonotype: Being one base from a much bigger clone, this may be a read error. The chain couples TRBV6-6 to TRBJ2-7, with D possibly matching TRBD1 (5 bases). The J call is in doubt because the DNA end fits TRBJ2-1 better. This CDR3 is built from 12 residues. CDR1 and CDR2 from the germline V gene are MNHNY and SVGAGI (reference sequence). The CDR3 sequence: CASTQTAYEQFF. The CDR3 DNA follows: TGTGCCAGCACCCAGACAGCCTACGAGCAGTTCTTC.

With regard to this clonotype: This likely comes from a read error, as the CDR3 has no conserved phenylalanine or tryptophan at its end. The limits of the CDR3 on the DNA are not certain, so only TCRdb's listed CDR3 is given. The chain is built from TRBV19 and TRBJ2-7; TRBD1, the table's D call, lacks a check against the DNA. The CDR3 adds up to 18 amino acids, both ends counted. Per the germline V gene, CDR1 is LNHDA and CDR2 is SQIVND (reference sequence). The CDR3 loop reads CASSIHGAATRNIQYFGA.